This T cell receptor beta chain was found in a study of cytomegalovirus exposure and HLA in healthy donors. About the study: Earlier, roughly 120 million unique TCR beta sequences were recovered from approximately 200 million T cells by an analysis.

PCR was performed using 60 Vbeta and 13 Jbeta primers. Sequenced by immunoSEQ multiplex PCR; TCRdb stores in-frame clones only, minus some. Of around 190,000 clones in the sample, roughly 80% were seen once. This CDR3 has 12 residues. V lost 4 bases and J 0 bases, leaving 3 bases between the germline ends. The sequenced sample was PBMCs. This receptor was identified in a woman between 18 and 29 years old in good health and CMV-seronegative. The chain employs TRBV23-1 and TRBJ1-1; no clear D gene. TRBV23-1 falls under the ORF class, with uncertain function. The CDR3 region is CASSLVNTEAFF. The CDR3 coding sequence is TGCGCCAGCAGTCTCGTGAACACTGAAGCTTTCTTT.